The next 7 T cell receptor beta chains were all read from a single sample in a study of blood T cell repertoires in COVID-19. The data were produced by immunoSEQ multiplex PCR, yet TCRdb's version contains in-frame clones alone and is incomplete. The data show around 140,000 clones, with more than 70% seen just once and approximately 1.5% held by the top ten. Source material: peripheral blood. Every receptor here comes from a man aged 55 to 70 with acute or convalescent COVID-19.

The V call is TRBV6-5, the J call TRBJ1-1, with 7 bases aligning to TRBD1. The junction had 5 bases not matched to a gene; V was cut back by 7 bases and J by 0 bases. CDR3 length: 14 residues. Germline CDR1 reads MNHEY; CDR2 reads SVGAGI. The CDR3 sequence: CASKKTGLNTEAFF. In DNA, the CDR3 is TGTGCCAGCAAAAAGACAGGGTTGAACACTGAAGCTTTCTTT.

The chain is built from TRBV5-1 and TRBJ1-1; D possibly corresponds to TRBD1 (5 bases). This CDR3 has 14 amino acids. V lost 5 bases to trimming and J lost 4 bases, with 15 bases between them. Germline-derived CDR1 and CDR2 are SGHRS and YFSETQ. The CDR3 protein is CASSSGGAPTEAFF. DNA of the CDR3: TGCGCCAGCAGTTCAGGCGGGGCCCCCACTGAAGCTTTCTTT.

Points on this clone: The same CDR3 can be traced to other DNA sequences in this sample. The chain carries TRBV7-8 and TRBJ2-3, with TRBD2 identical over 8 bases. V gave up 1 base and J gave up 2 bases; unmatched junction bases: 5. CDR1 is SGHVS and CDR2 is FQNEAQ in the germline V gene. The CDR3 runs to 16 residues. The CDR3 loop is CASSLVSGGDTDTQYF. The CDR3 nucleotides read TGTGCCAGCAGCTTAGTTTCGGGAGGGGACACAGATACGCAGTATTTT.

The chain employs TRBV18 and TRBJ1-4, with TRBD1 matching over 7 bases. V lost 5 bases and J lost 14; bases outside the gene matches: 20. Germline lookup yields CDR1 KGHSH and CDR2 LQKENI. The CDR3 extends over 16 amino acids. The CDR3 reads CASSDRNRGRPFSLFF. The CDR3 bases are TGTGCCAGCTCAGACAGAAACAGGGGACGCCCTTTCAGTCTGTTTTTT.

The V call is TRBV11-2, the J call TRBJ2-2; possibly TRBD1 for D (7 bases). V was trimmed by 1 base and J by 6 bases, leaving 18 bases between them. This CDR3 has 17 residues. Germline V gene data show CDR1 as SGHAT and CDR2 as FQNNGV. CDR3: CASSLVGGRGDAGELFF. As DNA, the CDR3 is TGTGCCAGCAGCTTAGTCGGTGGCAGGGGGGACGCCGGGGAGCTGTTTTTT.

This chain uses TRBV5-1 with TRBJ1-1, with D possibly being TRBD1 (5 bases). V lost 0 bases and J lost 1, with 10 bases in between. The germline CDR1 and CDR2 sequences are SGHRS and YFSETQ. The CDR3 has 15 residues. CDR3 sequence: CASSLAGRGNTEAFF. The CDR3 DNA reads as TGCGCCAGCAGCTTGGCTGGGAGGGGGAACACTGAAGCTTTCTTT.

V and J are TRBV7-8 and TRBJ1-4; 8 bases match TRBD1. Per the germline V gene, CDR1 is SGHVS and CDR2 is FQNEAQ. V gave up 1 base and J gave up 9 bases; unmatched junction bases: 7. This CDR3 is 15 amino acids long. The CDR3: CASSLEWTGSKKLFF. CDR3 nucleotides: TGTGCCAGCAGCTTAGAGTGGACAGGGAGTAAAAAACTGTTTTTT.